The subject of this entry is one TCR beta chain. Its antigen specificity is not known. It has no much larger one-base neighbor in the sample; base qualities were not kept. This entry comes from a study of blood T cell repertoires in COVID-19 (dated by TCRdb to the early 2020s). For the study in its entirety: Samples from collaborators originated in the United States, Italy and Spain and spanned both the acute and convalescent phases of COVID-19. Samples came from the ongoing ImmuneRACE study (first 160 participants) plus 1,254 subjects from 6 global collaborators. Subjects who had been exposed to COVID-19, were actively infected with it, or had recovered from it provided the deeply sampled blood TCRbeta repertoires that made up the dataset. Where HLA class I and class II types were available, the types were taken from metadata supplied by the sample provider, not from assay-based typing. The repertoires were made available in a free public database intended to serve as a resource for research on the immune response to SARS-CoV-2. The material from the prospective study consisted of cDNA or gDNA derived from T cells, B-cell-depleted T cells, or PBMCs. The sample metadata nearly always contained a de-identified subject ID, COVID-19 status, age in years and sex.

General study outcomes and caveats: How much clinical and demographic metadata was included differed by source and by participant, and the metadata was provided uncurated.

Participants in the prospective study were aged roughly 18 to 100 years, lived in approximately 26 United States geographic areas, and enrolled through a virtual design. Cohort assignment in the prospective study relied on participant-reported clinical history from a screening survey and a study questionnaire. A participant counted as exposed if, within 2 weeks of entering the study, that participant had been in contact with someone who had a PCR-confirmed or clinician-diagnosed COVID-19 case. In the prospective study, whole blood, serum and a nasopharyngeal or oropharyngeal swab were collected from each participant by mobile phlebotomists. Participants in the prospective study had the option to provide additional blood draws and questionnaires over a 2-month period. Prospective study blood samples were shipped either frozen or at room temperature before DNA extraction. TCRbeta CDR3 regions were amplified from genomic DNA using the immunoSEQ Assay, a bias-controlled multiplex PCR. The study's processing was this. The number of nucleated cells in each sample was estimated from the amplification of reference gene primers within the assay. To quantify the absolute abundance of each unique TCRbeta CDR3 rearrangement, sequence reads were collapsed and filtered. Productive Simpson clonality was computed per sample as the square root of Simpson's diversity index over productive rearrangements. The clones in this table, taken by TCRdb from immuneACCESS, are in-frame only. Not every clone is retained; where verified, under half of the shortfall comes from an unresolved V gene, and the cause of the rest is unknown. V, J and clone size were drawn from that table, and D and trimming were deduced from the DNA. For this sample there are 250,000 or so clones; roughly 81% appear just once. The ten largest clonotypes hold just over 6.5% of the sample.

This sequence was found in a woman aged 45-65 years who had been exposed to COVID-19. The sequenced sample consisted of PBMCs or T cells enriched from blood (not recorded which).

The CDR3 region: CASSLGTQQETQYF. The DNA sequence is TGTGCCAGCAGCTTGGGGACACAACAAGAGACCCAGTACTTC. The V and J segments used are TRBV7-9 and TRBJ2-5, with TRBD1 as a weak D call on 6 bases. Trimming removed 3 bases from V and 2 bases from J, leaving 10 bases between the germline ends. CDR1 is given as SEHNR and CDR2 as FQNEAQ, both from the germline V gene (reference sequence). Including cysteine and phenylalanine, the CDR3 has 14 amino acids. The DNA shown is the 42-base CDR3, in frame from base 1.